Sequencing of this TCR beta chain was carried out in a study of graft-versus-host responses after intestinal transplantation. Background on the study: All of the recipients had induction that used anti-thymocyte globulin, then tacrolimus and steroids for two to four years.

As for this clone: The antigen remains unidentified.

Data came from immunoSEQ multiplex PCR; TCRdb stores just in-frame clones and leaves some out. Found here are under 140,000 clones, around 93% of them singletons; the top ten hold about 0.51%. Germline CDR1 reads MNHEY; CDR2 reads SVGAGI. Trimming stripped 2 bases from V and 1 base from J, with 7 bases between. The CDR3 runs to 14 residues. Study results and limitations: High graft-versus-host to host-versus-graft T cell clonal ratios marked allografts of patients with graft-donor macrochimerism.

The sample consisted of unstimulated CD8+ T cells sorted from spleen or lymph node cells, taken before intestinal transplant. The V and J genes are TRBV6-5 and TRBJ2-3; no reliable D call. The TCR comes from a human donor who received an intestinal transplant. The CDR3 DNA sequence: TGTGCCAGCAGTTACCCGCCCGGCACAGATACGCAGTATTTT. Its protein product is CASSYPPGTDTQYF.